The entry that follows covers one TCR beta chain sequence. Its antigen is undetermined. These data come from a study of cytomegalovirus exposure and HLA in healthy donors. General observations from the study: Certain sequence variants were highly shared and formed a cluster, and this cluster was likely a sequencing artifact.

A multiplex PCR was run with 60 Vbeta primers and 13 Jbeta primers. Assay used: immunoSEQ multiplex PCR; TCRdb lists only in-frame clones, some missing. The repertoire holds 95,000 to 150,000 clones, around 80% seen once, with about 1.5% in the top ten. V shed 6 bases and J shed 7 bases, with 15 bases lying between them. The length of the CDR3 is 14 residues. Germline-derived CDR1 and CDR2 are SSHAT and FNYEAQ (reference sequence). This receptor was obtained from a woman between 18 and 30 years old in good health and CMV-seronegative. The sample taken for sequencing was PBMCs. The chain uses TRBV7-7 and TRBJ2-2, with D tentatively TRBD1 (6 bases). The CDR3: CASSPLGASGELFF. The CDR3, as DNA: TGTGCCAGCAGTCCCCTGGGGGCAAGCGGGGAGCTGTTTTTT.